The clone carrying this T cell receptor beta chain was seen more than once but under ten times. This sample was taken from a study of CD8 T cells in Susac syndrome. An input of roughly 0.45 to 1 ug of RNA was subjected to reverse transcription using random hexamers. Across 54 Vbeta and 13 Jbeta, TCR beta CDR3 was amplified with immunoSEQ multiplex PCR. TCRdb recomputed calls from the immunoSEQ multiplex PCR reads with MiXCR, one row per CDR3 protein. The sample shows about 400,000 distinct CDR3 sequences, more than 80% of them seen only once. CDR3 length: 13 amino acids. Trimming took 2 bases from V and 4 from J, leaving 8 bases between them. CDR1 is MNHEY, CDR2 SMNVEV, per germline (reference sequence). The authors sequenced TCR beta from blood CD8+ and CD4+ T cells. In the multiple sclerosis control group, patients were treatment-naive and had stable or active relapsing-remitting disease. Bulk CD8+ and CD4+ cells came from magnetic negative isolation; CD8+ TEMRA by FACS.

This receptor was taken from a human donor with multiple sclerosis. Sequencing was done on a sample of CD8+ T cells from PBMCs. The chain recombines TRBV27 with TRBJ1-1; D is possibly TRBD1 (6 bases). The CDR3 reads CASSLRGGTEAFF. DNA for the CDR3: TGTGCCAGCAGTTTAAGGGGGGGCACTGAAGCTTTCTTT.